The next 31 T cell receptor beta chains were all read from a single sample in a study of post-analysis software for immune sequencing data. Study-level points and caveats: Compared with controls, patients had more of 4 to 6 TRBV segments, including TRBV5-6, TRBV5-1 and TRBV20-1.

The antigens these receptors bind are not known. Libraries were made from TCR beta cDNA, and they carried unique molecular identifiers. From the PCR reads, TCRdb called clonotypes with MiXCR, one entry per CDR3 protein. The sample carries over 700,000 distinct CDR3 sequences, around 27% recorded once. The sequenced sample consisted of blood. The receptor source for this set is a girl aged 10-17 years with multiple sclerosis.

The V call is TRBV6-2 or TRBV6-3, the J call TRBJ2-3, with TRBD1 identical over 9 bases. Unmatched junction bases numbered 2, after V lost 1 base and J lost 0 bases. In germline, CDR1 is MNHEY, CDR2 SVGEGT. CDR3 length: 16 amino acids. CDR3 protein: CASSYYRGQSTDTQYF. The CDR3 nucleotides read TGTGCCAGCAGTTACTACAGGGGGCAAAGCACAGATACGCAGTATTTT.

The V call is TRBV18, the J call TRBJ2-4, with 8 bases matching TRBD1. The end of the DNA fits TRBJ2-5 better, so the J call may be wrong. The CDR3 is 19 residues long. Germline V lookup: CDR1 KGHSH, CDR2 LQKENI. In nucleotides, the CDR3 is TGTGCCAGCTCACCAGAAGCCGGACAGGGAAAATCGGTATGGGAGACCCAGTACTTC. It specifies CASSPEAGQGKSVWETQYF.

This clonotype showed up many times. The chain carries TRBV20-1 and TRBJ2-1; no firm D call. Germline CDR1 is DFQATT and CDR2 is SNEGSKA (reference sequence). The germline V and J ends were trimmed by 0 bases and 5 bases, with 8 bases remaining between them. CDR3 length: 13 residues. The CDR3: CSAREYHNNEQFF. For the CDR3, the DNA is TGCAGTGCTAGAGAATACCACAACAATGAGCAGTTCTTC.

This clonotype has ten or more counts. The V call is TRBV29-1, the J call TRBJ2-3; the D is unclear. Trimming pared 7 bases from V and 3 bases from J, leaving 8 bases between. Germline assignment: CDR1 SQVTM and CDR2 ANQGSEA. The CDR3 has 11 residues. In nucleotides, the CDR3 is TGCAGCGCCGACGTTACAGATACGCAGTATTTT. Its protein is CSADVTDTQYF.

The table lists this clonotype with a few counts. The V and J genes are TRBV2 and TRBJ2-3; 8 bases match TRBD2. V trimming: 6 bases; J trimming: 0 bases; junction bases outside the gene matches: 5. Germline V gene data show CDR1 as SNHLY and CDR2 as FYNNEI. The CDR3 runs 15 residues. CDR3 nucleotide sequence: TGTGCCAGCAGCAAGCGGGGGCCCAGCACAGATACGCAGTATTTT. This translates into CASSKRGPSTDTQYF.

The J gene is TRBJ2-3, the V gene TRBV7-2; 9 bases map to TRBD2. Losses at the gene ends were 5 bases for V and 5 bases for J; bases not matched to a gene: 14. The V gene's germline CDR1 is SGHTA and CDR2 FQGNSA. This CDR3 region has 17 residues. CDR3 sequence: CASSPSPGLAGGDTQYF. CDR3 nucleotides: TGTGCCAGCAGCCCAAGCCCGGGACTAGCAGGGGGAGATACGCAGTATTTT. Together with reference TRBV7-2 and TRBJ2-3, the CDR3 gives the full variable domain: GAGVSQSPSNKVTEKGKDVELRCDPISGHTALYWYRQSLGQGLEFLIYFQGNSAPDKSGLPSDRFSAERTGGSVSTLTIQRTQQEDSAVYLCASSPSPGLAGGDTQYFGPGTRLTVL.

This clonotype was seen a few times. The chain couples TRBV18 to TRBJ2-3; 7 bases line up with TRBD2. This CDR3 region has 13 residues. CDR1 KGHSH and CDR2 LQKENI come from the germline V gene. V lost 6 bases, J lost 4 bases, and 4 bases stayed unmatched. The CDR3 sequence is CASSSRGADTQYF. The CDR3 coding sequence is TGTGCCAGCTCGAGTCGGGGGGCAGATACGCAGTATTTT.

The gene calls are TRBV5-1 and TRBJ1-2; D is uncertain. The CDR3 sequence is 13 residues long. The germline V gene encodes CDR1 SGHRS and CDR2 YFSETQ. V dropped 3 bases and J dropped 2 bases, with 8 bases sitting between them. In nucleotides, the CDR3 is TGCGCCAGCAGCTCGGGCGTCAACTATGGCTACACCTTC. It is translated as CASSSGVNYGYTF.

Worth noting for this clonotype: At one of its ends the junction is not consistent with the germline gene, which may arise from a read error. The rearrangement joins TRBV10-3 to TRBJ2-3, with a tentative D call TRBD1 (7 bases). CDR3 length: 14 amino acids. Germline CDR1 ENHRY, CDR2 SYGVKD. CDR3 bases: TGTGCCATCAATGAGCCAGGGGGGACAGATACGCAGTATTTT. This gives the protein CAINEPGGTDTQYF.

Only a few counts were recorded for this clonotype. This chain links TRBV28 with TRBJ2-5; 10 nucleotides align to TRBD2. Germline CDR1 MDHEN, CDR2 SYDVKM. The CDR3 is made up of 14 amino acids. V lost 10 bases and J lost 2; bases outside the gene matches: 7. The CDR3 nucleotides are TGTGCCACCGGACTAGCGGATTTTCAAGAGACCCAGTACTTC. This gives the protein CATGLADFQETQYF.

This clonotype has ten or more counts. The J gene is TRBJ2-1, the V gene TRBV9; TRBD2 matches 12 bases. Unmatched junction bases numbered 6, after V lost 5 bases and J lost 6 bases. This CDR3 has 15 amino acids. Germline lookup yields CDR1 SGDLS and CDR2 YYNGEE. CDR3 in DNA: TGTGCCAGCAGTCTTCGGGGACTAGCGGGCAATGAGCAGTTCTTC. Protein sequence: CASSLRGLAGNEQFF. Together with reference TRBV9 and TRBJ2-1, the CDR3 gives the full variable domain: DSGVTQTPKHLITATGQRVTLRCSPRSGDLSVYWYQQSLDQGLQFLIQYYNGEERAKGNILERFSAQQFPDLHSELNLSSLELGDSALYFCASSLRGLAGNEQFFGPGTRLTVL.

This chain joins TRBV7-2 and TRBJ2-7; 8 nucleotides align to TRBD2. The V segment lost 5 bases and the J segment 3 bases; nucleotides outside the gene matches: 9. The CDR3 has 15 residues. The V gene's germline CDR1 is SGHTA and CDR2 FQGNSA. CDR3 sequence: CASSPNGGGDYEQYF. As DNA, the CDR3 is TGTGCCAGCAGCCCTAACGGGGGGGGCGACTACGAGCAGTACTTC.

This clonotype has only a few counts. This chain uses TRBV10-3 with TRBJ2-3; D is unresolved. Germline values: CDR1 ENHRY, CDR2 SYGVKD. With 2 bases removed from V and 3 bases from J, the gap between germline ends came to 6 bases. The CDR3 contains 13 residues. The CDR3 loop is CAISEGLTDTQYF. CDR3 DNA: TGTGCCATCAGTGAGGGCCTGACAGATACGCAGTATTTT.

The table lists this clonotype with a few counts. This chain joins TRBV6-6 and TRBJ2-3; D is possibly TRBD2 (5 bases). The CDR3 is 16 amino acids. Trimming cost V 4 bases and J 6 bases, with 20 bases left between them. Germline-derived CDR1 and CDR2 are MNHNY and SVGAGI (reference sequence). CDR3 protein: CASSSIRGQVRDTQYF. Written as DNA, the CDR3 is TGTGCCAGCAGTTCCATCCGGGGTCAAGTACGGGATACGCAGTATTTT.

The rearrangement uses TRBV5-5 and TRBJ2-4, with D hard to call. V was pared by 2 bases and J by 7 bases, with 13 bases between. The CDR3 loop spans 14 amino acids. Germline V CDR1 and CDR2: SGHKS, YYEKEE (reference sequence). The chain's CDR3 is CASSLDTTRNIQYF. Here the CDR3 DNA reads TGTGCCAGCAGCTTAGACACGACTCGTAACATTCAGTACTTC.

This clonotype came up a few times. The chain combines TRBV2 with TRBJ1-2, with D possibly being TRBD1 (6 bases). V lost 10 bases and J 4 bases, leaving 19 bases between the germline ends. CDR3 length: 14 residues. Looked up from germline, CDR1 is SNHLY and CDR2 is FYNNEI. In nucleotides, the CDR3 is TGTGCCACCTTACCAGAAGGACAGATCTATGGCTACACCTTC. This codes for CATLPEGQIYGYTF. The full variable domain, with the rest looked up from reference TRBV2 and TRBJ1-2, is EPEVTQTPSHQVTQMGQEVILRCVPISNHLYFYWYRQILGQKVEFLVSFYNNEISEKSEIFDDQFSVERPDGSNFTLKIRSTKLEDSAMYFCATLPEGQIYGYTFGSGTRLTVV.

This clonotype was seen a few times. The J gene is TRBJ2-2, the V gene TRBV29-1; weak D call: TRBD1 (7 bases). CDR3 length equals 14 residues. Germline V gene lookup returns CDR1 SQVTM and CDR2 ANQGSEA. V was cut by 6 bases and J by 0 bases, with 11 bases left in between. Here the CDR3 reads CSVRDSSNTGELFF. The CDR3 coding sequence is TGCAGCGTGCGGGACAGCTCGAACACCGGGGAGCTGTTTTTT.

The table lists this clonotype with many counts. CDR3 nucleotide sequence: TGCAGTGCCGCGCGGGGGTTGGGAGAGCAGTACTTC. Protein: CSAARGLGEQYF. The chain has TRBV20-1 and TRBJ2-7; 7 positions match TRBD2. The CDR3 contains 12 residues. Germline trimming cut 6 bases from V and 7 bases from J; bases unmatched to any gene: 9. Germline V gene lookup returns CDR1 DFQATT and CDR2 SNEGSKA (reference sequence).

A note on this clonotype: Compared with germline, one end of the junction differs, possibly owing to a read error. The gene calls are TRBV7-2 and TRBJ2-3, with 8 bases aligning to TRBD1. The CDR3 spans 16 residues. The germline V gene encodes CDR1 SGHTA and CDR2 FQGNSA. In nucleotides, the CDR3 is TGTGTCAGCAGCCGCCCCAGGACAGGGTTAGCAGATACGCAGTATTTT. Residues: CVSSRPRTGLADTQYF.

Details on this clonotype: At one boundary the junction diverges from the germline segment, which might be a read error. The DNA for the CDR3 is TGTGCCAGCAGTTTGGGGACAGGGAGCAATCGGCCCCAGCATTTT. This sequence encodes CASSLGTGSNRPQHF. The V call is TRBV12-3 or TRBV12-4, the J call TRBJ1-5, with TRBD1 identical over 9 bases. The CDR3 has 15 amino acids.

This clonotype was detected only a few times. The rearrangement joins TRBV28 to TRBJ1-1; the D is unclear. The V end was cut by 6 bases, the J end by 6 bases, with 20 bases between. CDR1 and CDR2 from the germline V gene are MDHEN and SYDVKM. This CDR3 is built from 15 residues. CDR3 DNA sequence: TGTGCCAGCAGACCCCCCGCGGGCCGCTGGCCTGAAGCTTTCTTT. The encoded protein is CASRPPAGRWPEAFF.

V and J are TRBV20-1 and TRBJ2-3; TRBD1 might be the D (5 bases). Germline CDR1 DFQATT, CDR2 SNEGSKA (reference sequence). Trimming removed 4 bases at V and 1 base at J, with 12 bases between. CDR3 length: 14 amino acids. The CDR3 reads CSAIAQDGTDTQYF. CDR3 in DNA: TGCAGTGCTATAGCACAGGACGGCACAGATACGCAGTATTTT.

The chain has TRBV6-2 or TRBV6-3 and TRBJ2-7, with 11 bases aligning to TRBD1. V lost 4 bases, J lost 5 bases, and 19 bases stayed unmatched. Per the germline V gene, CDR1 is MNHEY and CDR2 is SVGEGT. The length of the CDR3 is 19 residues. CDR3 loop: CASSSPTNTGTGGKDEQYF. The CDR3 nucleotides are TGTGCCAGCAGTTCCCCGACTAATACCGGGACAGGGGGTAAGGACGAGCAGTACTTC.

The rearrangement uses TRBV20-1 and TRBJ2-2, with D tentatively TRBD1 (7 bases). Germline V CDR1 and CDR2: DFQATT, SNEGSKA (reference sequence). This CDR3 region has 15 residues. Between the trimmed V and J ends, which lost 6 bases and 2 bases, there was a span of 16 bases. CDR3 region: CSARGGTANTGELFF. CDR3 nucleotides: TGCAGTGCCAGGGGCGGGACAGCCAACACCGGGGAGCTGTTTTTT.

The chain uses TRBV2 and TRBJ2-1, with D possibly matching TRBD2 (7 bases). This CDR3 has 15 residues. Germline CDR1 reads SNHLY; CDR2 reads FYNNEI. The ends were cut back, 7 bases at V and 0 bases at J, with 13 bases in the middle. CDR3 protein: CASTEGGYSYNEQFF. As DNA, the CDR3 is TGTGCCAGCACTGAGGGGGGGTACTCCTACAATGAGCAGTTCTTC.

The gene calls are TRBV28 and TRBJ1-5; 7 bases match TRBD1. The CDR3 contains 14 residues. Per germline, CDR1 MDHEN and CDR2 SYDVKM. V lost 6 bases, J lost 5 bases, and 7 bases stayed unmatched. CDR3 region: CASRKGDSHQPQHF. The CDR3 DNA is TGTGCCAGCAGAAAGGGGGACAGCCATCAGCCCCAGCATTTT.

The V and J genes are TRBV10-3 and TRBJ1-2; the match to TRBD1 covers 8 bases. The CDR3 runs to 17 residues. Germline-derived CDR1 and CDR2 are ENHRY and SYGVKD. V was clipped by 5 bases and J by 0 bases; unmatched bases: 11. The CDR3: CAISLPRGQGSNYGYTF. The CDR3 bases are TGTGCCATCAGTCTACCCAGAGGACAGGGATCTAACTATGGCTACACCTTC.

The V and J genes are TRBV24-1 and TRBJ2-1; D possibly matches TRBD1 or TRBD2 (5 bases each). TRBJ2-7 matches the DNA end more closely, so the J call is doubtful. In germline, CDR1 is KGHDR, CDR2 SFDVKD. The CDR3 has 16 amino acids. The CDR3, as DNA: TGTGCCACCAGTATTTCGACGGGGCGGTCCTACAATGAGCAGTACTTC. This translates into CATSISTGRSYNEQYF.

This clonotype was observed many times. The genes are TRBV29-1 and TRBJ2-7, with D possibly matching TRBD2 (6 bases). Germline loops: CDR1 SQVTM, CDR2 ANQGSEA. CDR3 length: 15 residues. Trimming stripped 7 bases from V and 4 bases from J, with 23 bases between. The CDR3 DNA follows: TGCAGCGCCGAAGGCGGGGCGGGACGAGCTTACGAGCAGTACTTC. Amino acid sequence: CSAEGGAGRAYEQYF.

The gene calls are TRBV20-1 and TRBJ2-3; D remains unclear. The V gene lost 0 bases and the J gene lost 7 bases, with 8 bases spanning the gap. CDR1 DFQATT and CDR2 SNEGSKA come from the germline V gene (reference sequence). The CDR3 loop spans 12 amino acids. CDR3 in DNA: TGCAGTGCTAGAGACAAAGTCAATACGCAGTATTTT. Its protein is CSARDKVNTQYF.

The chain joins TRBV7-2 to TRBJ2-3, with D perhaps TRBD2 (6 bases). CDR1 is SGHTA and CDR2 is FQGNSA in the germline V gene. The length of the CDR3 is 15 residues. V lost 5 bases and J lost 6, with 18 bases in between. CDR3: CASSRGTGEWDTQYF. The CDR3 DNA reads TGTGCCAGCAGCCGAGGAACGGGGGAGTGGGATACGCAGTATTTT. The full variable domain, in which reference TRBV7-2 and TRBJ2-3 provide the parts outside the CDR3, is GAGVSQSPSNKVTEKGKDVELRCDPISGHTALYWYRQSLGQGLEFLIYFQGNSAPDKSGLPSDRFSAERTGGSVSTLTIQRTQQEDSAVYLCASSRGTGEWDTQYFGPGTRLTVL.